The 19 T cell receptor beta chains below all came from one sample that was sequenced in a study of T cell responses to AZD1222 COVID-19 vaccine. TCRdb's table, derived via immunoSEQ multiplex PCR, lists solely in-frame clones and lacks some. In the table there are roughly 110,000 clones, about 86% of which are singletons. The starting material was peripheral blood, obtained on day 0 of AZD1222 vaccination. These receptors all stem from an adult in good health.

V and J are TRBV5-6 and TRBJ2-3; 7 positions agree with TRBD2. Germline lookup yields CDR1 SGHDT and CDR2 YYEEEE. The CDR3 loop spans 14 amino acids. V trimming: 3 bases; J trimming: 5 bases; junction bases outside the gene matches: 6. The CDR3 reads CASSSRGYGDTQYF. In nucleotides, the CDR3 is TGTGCCAGCAGCTCGCGGGGGTATGGAGATACGCAGTATTTT.

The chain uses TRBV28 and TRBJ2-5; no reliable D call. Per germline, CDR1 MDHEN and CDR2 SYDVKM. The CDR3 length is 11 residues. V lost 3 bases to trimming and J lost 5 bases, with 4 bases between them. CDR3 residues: CASSFAETQYF. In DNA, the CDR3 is TGTGCCAGCAGTTTCGCTGAGACCCAGTACTTC.

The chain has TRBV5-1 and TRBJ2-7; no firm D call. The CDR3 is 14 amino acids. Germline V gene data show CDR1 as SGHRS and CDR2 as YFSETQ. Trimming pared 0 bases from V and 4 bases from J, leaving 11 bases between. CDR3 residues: CASSLEGQTYEQYF. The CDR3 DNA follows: TGCGCCAGCAGCTTGGAAGGGCAGACGTACGAGCAGTACTTC.

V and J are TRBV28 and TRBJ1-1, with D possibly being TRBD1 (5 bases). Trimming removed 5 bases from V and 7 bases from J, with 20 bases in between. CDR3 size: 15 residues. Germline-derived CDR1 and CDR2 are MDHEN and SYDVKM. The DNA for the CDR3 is TGTGCCAGCAGTCATACTCGGGGTCTGGGGGGTGAAGCTTTCTTT. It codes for CASSHTRGLGGEAFF.

CDR3 in amino acids: CASKSLTKQFF. CDR3 in DNA: TGTGCCAGCAAGTCATTGACCAAGCAGTTCTTC. This chain connects TRBV11-2 to TRBJ2-1, with D uncertain. Germline V gene data show CDR1 as SGHAT and CDR2 as FQNNGV. The CDR3 totals 11 residues. Trimming shortened V by 7 bases and J by 11 bases, and 12 bases separated the two germline ends. Full variable domain (rest looked up from reference TRBV11-2 and TRBJ2-1): EAGVAQSPRYKIIEKRQSVAFWCNPISGHATLYWYQQILGQGPKLLIQFQNNGVVDDSQLPKDRFSAERLKGVDSTLKIQPAKLEDSAVYLCASKSLTKQFFGPGTRLTVL.

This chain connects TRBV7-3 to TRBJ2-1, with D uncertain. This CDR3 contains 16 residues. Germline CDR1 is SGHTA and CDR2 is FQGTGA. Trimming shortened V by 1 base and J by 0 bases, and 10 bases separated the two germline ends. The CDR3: CASSLNGGGSYNEQFF. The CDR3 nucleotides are TGTGCCAGCAGCTTAAATGGCGGTGGCTCCTACAATGAGCAGTTCTTC.

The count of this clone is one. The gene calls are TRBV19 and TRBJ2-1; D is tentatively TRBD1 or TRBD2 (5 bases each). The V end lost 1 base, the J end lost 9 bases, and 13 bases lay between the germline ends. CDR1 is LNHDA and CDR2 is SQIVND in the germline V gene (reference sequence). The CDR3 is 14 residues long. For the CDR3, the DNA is TGTGCCAGTAGTATAGCAGGGCTGGCGGGTGAGCAGTTCTTC. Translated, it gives CASSIAGLAGEQFF.

CDR3 protein: CASSLGGKQETQYF. DNA for the CDR3: TGTGCCAGCAGCTTAGGTGGGAAGCAAGAGACCCAGTACTTC. The chain joins TRBV7-9 to TRBJ2-5; D is unclear. The CDR3 is 14 residues long. V gave up 1 base and J gave up 2 bases, with 8 bases separating them. The germline V gene has CDR1 SEHNR and CDR2 FQNEAQ (reference sequence). Variable domain in full (rest from reference TRBV7-9 and TRBJ2-5): DTGVSQNPRHKITKRGQNVTFRCDPISEHNRLYWYRQTLGQGPEFLTYFQNEAQLEKSRLLSDRFSAERPKGSFSTLEIQRTEQGDSAMYLCASSLGGKQETQYFGPGTRLLVL.

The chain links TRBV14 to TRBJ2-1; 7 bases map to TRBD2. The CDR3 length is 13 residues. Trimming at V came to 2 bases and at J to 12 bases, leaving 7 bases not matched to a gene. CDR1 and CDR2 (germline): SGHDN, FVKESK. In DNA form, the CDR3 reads TGTGCCAGCAGCCAAAGGCTAGCGGAGACGCAGTTCTTC. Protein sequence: CASSQRLAETQFF.

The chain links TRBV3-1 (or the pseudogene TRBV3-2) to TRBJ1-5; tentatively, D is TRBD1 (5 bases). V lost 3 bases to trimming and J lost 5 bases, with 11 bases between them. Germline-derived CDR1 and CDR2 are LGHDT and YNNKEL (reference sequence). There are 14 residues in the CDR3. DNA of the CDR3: TGTGCCAGCAGCCAGGGGGTGCTGGATCAGCCCCAGCATTTT. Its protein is CASSQGVLDQPQHF.

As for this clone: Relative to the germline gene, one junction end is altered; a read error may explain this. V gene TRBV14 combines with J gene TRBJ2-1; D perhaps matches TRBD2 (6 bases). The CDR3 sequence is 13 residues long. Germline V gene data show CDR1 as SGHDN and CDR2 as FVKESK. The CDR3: CASSQAGTPRQIF. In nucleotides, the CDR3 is TGTGCCAGCAGCCAAGCCGGGACTCCTCGTCAGATCTTC.

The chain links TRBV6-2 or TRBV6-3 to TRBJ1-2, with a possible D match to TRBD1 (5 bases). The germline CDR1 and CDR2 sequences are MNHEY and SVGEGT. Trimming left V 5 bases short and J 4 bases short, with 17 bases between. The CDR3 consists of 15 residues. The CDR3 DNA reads TGTGCCAGCAGTCGGGGACCGATGATCGTCTATGGCTACACCTTC. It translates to CASSRGPMIVYGYTF.

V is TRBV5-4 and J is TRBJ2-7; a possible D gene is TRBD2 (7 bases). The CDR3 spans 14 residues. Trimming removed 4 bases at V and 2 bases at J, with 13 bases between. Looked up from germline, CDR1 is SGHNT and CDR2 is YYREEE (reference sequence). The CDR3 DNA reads TGTGCCAGCAGCAAGGGGGGGGTTACCTACGAGCAGTACTTC. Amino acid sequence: CASSKGGVTYEQYF. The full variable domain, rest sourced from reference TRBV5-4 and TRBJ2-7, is ETGVTQSPTHLIKTRGQQVTLRCSSQSGHNTVSWYQQALGQGPQFIFQYYREEENGRGNFPPRFSGLQFPNYSSELNVNALELDDSALYLCASSKGGVTYEQYFGPGTRLTVT.

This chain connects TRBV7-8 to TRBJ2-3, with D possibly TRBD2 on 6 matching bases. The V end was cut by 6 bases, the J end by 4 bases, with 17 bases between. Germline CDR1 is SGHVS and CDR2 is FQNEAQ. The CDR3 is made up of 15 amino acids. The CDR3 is CASRFSAGIADTQYF. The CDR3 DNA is TGTGCCAGCAGATTCAGCGCGGGAATCGCAGATACGCAGTATTTT.

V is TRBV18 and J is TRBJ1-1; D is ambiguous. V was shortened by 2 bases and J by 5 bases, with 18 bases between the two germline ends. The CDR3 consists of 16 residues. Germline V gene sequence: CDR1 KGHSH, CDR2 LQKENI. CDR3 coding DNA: TGTGCCAGCTCACCATTGTCGCGAGGTAAAAATACTGAAGCTTTCTTT. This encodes CASSPLSRGKNTEAFF.

The CDR3 spells CASSQGTGGSTYGYTF. The CDR3 DNA reads as TGTGCCAGCAGCCAAGGAACCGGGGGTAGTACCTATGGCTACACCTTC. The chain recombines TRBV4-2 with TRBJ1-2; a possible D gene is TRBD1 (5 bases). V was pared by 1 base and J by 4 bases, with 16 bases between. The CDR3 contains 16 residues. The V gene's germline CDR1 is LGHNA and CDR2 YNFKEQ.

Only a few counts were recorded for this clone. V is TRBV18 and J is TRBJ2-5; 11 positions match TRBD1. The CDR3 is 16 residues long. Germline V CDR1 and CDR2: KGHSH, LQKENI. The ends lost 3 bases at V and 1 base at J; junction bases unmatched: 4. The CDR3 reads CASSPVGTGGQETQYF. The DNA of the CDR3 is TGTGCCAGCTCACCGGTTGGGACAGGGGGCCAAGAGACCCAGTACTTC.

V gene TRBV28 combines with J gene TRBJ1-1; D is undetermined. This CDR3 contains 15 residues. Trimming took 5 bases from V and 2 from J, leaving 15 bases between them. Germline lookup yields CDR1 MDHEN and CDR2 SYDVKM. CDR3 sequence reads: CASSVNGKINTEAFF. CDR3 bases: TGTGCCAGCAGTGTCAACGGAAAGATTAACACTGAAGCTTTCTTT. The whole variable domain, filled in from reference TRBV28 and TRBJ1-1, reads DVKVTQSSRYLVKRTGEKVFLECVQDMDHENMFWYRQDPGLGLRLIYFSYDVKMKEKGDIPEGYSVSREKKERFSLILESASTNQTSMYLCASSVNGKINTEAFFGQGTRLTVV.

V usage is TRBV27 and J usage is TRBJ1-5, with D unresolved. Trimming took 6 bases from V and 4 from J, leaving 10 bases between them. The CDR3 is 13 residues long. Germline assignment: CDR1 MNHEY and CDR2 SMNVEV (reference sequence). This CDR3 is CASSRDQNQPQHF. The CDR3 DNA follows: TGTGCCAGCAGCCGTGACCAGAATCAGCCCCAGCATTTT.